This TCR beta chain appears in the sequencing data of a study of regulatory T cells in long-lasting Graves disease listed by TCRdb under 2021. At the level of the whole study: In the newly diagnosed Graves' disease group, patients had been taking antithyroid drugs for less than 3 months. The study took place in China and was registered as a clinical trial. TCR sequencing covered some 13 persistent and approximately 20 newly diagnosed Graves' disease patients, 33 samples in total. This study used TCR sequencing and RNA sequencing of peripheral blood to compare persistent Graves' disease patients against newly diagnosed Graves' disease patients.

On the study overall, not on this receptor specifically: Persistent patients shared more public clonotypes among themselves (around 2,800) than newly diagnosed patients did (about 900). Persistent Graves' disease patients showed lower TCR Shannon entropy and fewer highly expanded clones than newly diagnosed patients, suggesting clonal expansion. As a limitation, the authors acknowledged that the small sample size may reduce accuracy. Only the TCR beta chain was sequenced and analyzed. Peripheral blood alone was examined, since thyroid tissue, which constituted the primary lesion, could not be accessed. TRBV28, TRBJ1-2 and TRBJ2-5 were preferentially used in persistent disease, while TRBV20-1 and TRBJ2-1 were favored in newly diagnosed disease.

The library was obtained by multiplex PCR. For sequencing, an Illumina HiSeq 4000 was employed. To build TCR beta libraries, CDR3 regions were amplified by Arm-PCR using iRepertoire HTBI primers. Before sequencing, the PCR products underwent gel purification. In the source study's methods: Gene usage analysis of CDR3 amino acid clonotypes relied on the 60 to 65 TRBV and 14 TRBJ segments identified across samples. COPE and FqMerger were used to merge filtered high-quality paired reads into contigs. BLAST was used to align contigs to IMGT TRBV, TRBD and TRBJ reference genes, with CDR3 defined following IMGT. Highly expanded clones were defined as clonotypes with a frequency above 0.1%. Repertoire diversity was measured by Shannon entropy, and V-J evenness by the Gini coefficient. A clonotype found in more than one individual was treated as public. TCRdb took the public reads, trimmed them with fastp at Q25, ran MiXCR for clone calling and kept in-frame beta chains. Rows with a matching CDR3 protein are joined into one entry that keeps the most common DNA and genes. The V and J calls come from TCRdb's annotation, not from the publication. For this sample the table gives 300,000 to 400,000 distinct CDR3 sequences, of which about 14% were detected only once. In total, the top ten clones hold over 20% of the sample.

The germline V gene sets CDR1 to MNHNS and CDR2 to SASEGT. There are 16 amino acids in the CDR3, from cysteine to phenylalanine inclusive. Only CDR3 DNA remains: 48 bases, in frame from the first base. In light of the paper, this sample's time point label describes: newly diagnosed GD, antithyroid drugs for less than 3 months. RNA was extracted from PBMCs in TRIzol for both TCR sequencing and RNA sequencing. The diagnosis of Graves' disease was made according to American Thyroid Association guidelines. Patients were recruited from an endocrinology department in Xi'an, China. Each patient gave 8.5 to 9.5 milliliters of peripheral blood, collected in an EDTA anticoagulant tube. Ficoll Paque Plus density gradient separation was used to isolate PBMCs, and no further T cell sorting was done. An Agilent 2100 Bioanalyzer and agarose gel were used to check RNA quality, while a NanoDrop 2000 measured RNA concentration.

This clonotype has a count of ten or more. The antigen it binds to is not known. A read error may account for a junction end that differs from germline. The TCR comes from a female donor with Graves disease. The chain joins TRBV6-1 to TRBJ1-1, and TRBD1 matches 11 of the central bases. The sample here was peripheral blood mononuclear cells (PBMCs), taken at new diagnosis, from a patient treated with antithyroid drugs. The CDR3 here reads CASSETGQGARTEAFF. The DNA sequence is as follows: TGCGCCAGCAGTGAGACAGGACAGGGGGCGAGGACTGAAGCTTTCTTT.